This entry describes one T cell receptor beta chain. The data belong to a study of shared clonotypes between healthy human individuals. Whole-study context: Three CD4 naive, three CD4 memory, two CD8 naive and one CD8 memory plate were used per donor.

Everyone who donated was a Caucasian adult who lived in Nashville, Tennessee. The germline V gene has CDR1 MDHEN and CDR2 SYDVKM. The CDR3 spans 14 residues. Trimming took off 5 bases at V and 4 bases at J, with 14 bases between the two ends. Generated by immunoSEQ multiplex PCR, the TCRdb table keeps only in-frame clones and is missing some. Among fewer than 1.6 million clones listed, less than 99% were seen once. The chain joins TRBV28 to TRBJ1-2, with D perhaps matching TRBD1 (6 bases). The sequence derives from a man aged 25-40 years in good health. What was sequenced was naive CD4+ T cells sorted from blood. The subset denotes: CD45RA+ positively selected. CDR3 DNA sequence: TGTGCCAGCAGTCCTGGACAGCCAATCTATGGCTACACCTTC. Translated: CASSPGQPIYGYTF.